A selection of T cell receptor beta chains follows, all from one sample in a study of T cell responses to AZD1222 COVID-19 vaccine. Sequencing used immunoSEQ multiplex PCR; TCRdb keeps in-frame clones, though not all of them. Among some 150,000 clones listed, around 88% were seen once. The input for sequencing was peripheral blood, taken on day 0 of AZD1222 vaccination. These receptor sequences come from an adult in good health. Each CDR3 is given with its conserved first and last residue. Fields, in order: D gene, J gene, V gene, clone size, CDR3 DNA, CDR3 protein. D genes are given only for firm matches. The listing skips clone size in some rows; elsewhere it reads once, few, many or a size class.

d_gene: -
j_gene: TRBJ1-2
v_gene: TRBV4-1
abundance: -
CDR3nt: TGCGCCAGCAGCCAAGATGAACGGATCTATGGCTACACCTTC
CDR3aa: CASSQDERIYGYTF

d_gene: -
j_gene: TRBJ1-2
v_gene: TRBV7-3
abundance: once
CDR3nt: TGTGCCAGCAGCCGCGCCCCTGGGGAGGGCTATGGCTACACCTTC
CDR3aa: CASSRAPGEGYGYTF

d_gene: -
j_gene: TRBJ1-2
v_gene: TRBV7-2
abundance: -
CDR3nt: TGTGCCAGCAGCTTAGGCAGGGACTATGGCTACACCTTC
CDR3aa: CASSLGRDYGYTF

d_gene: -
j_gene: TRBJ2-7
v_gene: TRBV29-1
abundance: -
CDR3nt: TGCAGCGCTCACAGGGCCCCCTCCTACGAGCAGTACTTC
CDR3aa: CSAHRAPSYEQYF

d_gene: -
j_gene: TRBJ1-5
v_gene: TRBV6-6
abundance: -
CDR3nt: TGTGCCAGCTTCGTGAACGAAAATCAGCCCCAGCATTTT
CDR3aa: CASFVNENQPQHF

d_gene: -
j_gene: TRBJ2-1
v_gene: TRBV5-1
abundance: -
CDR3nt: TGCGCCAGCAGCATCCCCCGAGGGTCCTACAATGAGCAGTTCTTC
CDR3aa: CASSIPRGSYNEQFF

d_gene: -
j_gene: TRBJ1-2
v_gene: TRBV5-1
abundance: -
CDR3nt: TGCGCCAGCAGCTTGAGTGGTCTCTCCTCTGGCTACACCTTC
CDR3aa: CASSLSGLSSGYTF

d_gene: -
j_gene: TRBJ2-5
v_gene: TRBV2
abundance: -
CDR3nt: TGTGCCAGCGGAACGCAAGAGACCCAGTACTTC
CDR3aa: CASGTQETQYF

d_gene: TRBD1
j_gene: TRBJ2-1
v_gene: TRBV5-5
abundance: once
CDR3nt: TGTGCCAGCAGCTTACGACAGGGTGGGGTCAATGAGCAGTTCTTC
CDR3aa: CASSLRQGGVNEQFF

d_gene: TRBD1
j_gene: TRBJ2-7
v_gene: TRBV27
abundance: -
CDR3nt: TGTGCCAGCAGTTTAGGACAGGGGGCAAGATACGAGCAGTACTTC
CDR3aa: CASSLGQGARYEQYF

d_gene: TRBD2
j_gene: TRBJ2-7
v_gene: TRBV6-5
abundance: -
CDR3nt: TGTGCCAGCAGTCAGACCGGGACTAGCGGGGGGGAGCAGTACTTC
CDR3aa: CASSQTGTSGGEQYF

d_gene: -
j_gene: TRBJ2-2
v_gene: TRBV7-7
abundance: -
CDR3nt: TGTGCCAGCAGCTCCCGCCAGAACACCGGGGAGCTGTTTTTT
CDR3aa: CASSSRQNTGELFF

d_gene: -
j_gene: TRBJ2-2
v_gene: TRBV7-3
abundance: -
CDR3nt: TGTGCCAGCAGCTTAACTACCGTCACCGGGGAGCTGTTTTTT
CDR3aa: CASSLTTVTGELFF

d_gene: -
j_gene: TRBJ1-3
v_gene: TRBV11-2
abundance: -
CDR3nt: TGTGCCAGCAGCTTAGGGCACAGGGTTGCAGGAAACACCATATATTTT
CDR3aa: CASSLGHRVAGNTIYF

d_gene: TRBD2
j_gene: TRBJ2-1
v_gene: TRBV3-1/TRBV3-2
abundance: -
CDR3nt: TGTGCCAGCAGCCAAGACAGGCCACGACTAGCTGCGTTCAGTGAGCAGTTCTTC
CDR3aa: CASSQDRPRLAAFSEQFF

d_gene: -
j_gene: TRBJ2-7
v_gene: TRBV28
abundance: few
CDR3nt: TGTGCCAGCAGTTTTCCCGACAGGCCATACGAGCAGTACTTC
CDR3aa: CASSFPDRPYEQYF

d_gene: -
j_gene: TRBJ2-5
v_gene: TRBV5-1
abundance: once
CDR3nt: TGCGCCAGCAGCTTGGGACAGGAAGGTTCCCAGTACTTC
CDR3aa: CASSLGQEGSQYF

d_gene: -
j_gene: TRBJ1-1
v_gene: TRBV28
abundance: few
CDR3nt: TGTGCCACCTTGGCGGCAAACACTGAAGCTTTCTTT
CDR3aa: CATLAANTEAFF

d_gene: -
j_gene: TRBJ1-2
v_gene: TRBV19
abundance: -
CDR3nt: TGTGCCAGTAGTAGGAGCGGGACTCCCTATGGCTACACCTTC
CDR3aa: CASSRSGTPYGYTF

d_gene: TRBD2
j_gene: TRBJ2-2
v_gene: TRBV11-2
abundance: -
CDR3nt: TGTGCCAGCAGTGGACTAGCGGGGAACACCGGGGAGCTGTTTTTT
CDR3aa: CASSGLAGNTGELFF

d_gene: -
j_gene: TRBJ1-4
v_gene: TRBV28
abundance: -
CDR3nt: TGTGCCAGCAGTTTCCCGGCCCAGGGTGGGGAAAAACTGTTTTTT
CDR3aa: CASSFPAQGGEKLFF

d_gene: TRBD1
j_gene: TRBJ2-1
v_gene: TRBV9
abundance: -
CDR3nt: TGTGCCAGCAGTGTAGACCGGGACAGGGGGGGTAATGAGCAGTTCTTC
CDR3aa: CASSVDRDRGGNEQFF

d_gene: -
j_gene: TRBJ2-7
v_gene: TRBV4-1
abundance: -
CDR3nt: TGCGCCAGCAGCCAAGTTTGGCGACAGAATGGGGTCGACGAGCAGTACTTC
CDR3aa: CASSQVWRQNGVDEQYF

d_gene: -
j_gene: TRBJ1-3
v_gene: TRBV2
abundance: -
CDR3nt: TGTGCCAGCAGTGAGGTGGGGCAGAGACGCTCTGGAAACACCATATATTTT
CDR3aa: CASSEVGQRRSGNTIYF

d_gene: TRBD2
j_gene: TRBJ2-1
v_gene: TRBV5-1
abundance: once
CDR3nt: TGCGCCAGCAGTAGACTAGCGGGGGGGCCCGGTGGAAATGAGCAGTTCTTC
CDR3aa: CASSRLAGGPGGNEQFF

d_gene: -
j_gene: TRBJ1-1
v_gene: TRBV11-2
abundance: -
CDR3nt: TGTGCCAGCAGCTCGGGACCTATGAACACTGAAGCTTTCTTT
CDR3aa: CASSSGPMNTEAFF

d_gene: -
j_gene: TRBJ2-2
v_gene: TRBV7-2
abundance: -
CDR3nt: TGTGCCAGCAGCTTTCTAACAGGGAACACCGGGGAGCTGTTTTTT
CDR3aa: CASSFLTGNTGELFF

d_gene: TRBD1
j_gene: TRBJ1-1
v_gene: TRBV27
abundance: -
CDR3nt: TGTGCCAGCAGTCCCGAGACAGGGCCGAACACTGAAGCTTTCTTT
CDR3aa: CASSPETGPNTEAFF

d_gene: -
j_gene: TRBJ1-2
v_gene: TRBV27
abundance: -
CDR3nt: TGTGCCAGCAAGTTCGGCCCGATCGGGGACATCTACACCTTC
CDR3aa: CASKFGPIGDIYTF

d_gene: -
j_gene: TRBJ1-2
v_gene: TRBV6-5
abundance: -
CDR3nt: TGTGCCAGCAGTCCAGGGTTTATCTATGGCTACACCTTC
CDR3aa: CASSPGFIYGYTF

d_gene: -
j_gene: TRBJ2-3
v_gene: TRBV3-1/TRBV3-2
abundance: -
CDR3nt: TGTGCCAGCAGCCAAGATCCCCAGGGACCTTGGACAGATACGCAGTATTTT
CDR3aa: CASSQDPQGPWTDTQYF

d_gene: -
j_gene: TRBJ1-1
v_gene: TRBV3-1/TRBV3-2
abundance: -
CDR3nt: TGTGCCAGCAGCAGGGGGGTATTGGGCACTGAAGCTTTCTTT
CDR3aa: CASSRGVLGTEAFF

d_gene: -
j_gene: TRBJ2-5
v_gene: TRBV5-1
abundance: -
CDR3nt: TGCGCCAGCAGCTTTACAACTACCTCGGGAGAGACCCAGTACTTC
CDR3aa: CASSFTTTSGETQYF

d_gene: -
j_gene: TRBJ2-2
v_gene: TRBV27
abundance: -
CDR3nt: TGTGCCAGCAGTTTTTTTGTGATGGGGATGCCCGGGGAGCTGTTTTTT
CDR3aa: CASSFFVMGMPGELFF

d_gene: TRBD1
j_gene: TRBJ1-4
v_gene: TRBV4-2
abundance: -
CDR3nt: TGTGCCAGCAGCCAGGACAGGGGGCCTTCTGATCCCGGAGGATCCGTTGATGAAAAACTGTTTTTT
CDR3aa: CASSQDRGPSDPGGSVDEKLFF

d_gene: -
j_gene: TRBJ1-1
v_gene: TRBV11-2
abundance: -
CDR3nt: TGTGCCAGCAGCTTAGGGGGGCCCCTATACACTGAAGCTTTCTTT
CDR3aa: CASSLGGPLYTEAFF

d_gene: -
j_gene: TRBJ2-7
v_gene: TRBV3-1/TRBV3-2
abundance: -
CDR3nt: TGTGCCAGCAGCGTGCGCCATGGGAATTACGAGCAGTACTTC
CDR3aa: CASSVRHGNYEQYF

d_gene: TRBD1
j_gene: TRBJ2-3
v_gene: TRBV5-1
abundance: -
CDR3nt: TGCGCCAGCAGCTCGAGGGGACAGGGTAGCACAGATACGCAGTATTTT
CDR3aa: CASSSRGQGSTDTQYF

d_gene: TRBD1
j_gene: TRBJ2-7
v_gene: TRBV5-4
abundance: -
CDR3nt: TGTGCCAGCAGCAGGACAGGGAGTGACGAGCAGTACTTC
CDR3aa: CASSRTGSDEQYF

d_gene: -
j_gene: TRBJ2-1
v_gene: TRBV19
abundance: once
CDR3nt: TGTGCCAGTAGTAAACCGACAGCCGGCTCCTACAATGAGCAGTTCTTC
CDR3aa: CASSKPTAGSYNEQFF

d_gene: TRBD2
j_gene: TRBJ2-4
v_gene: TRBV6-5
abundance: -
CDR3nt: TGTGCCAGCAGTAAGCGGGGGGCCCGGCTCGGCATTCAGTACTTC
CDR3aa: CASSKRGARLGIQYF

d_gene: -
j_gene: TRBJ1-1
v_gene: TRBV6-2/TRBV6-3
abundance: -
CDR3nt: TGTGCCAGCAGTTACTCGTACGGGGTGAACACTGAAGCTTTCTTT
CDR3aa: CASSYSYGVNTEAFF

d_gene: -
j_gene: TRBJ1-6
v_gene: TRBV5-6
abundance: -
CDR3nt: TGTGCCAGCAGCTGGGGCCGCGGGAATTCACCCCTCCACTTT
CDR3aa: CASSWGRGNSPLHF

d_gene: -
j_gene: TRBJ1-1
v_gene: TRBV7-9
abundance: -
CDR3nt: TGTGCCAGCAGCCCGAGCGGACAAATCACTGAAGCTTTCTTT
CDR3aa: CASSPSGQITEAFF

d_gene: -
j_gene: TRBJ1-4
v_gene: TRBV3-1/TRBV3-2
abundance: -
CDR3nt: TGTGCCAGCAGCCAAGCTACAGGGTGGGGAGAAAAACTGTTTTTT
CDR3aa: CASSQATGWGEKLFF

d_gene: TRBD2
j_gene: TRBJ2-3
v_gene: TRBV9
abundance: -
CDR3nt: TGTGCCAGCAGCGCTTCTGGACTAGCTTCAGATACGCAGTATTTT
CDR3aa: CASSASGLASDTQYF

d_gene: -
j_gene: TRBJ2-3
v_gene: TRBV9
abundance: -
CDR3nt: TGTGCCAGCAGCGTTCAGGGAGCAGATACGCAGTATTTT
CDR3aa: CASSVQGADTQYF

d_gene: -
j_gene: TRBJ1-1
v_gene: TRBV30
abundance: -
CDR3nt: TGTGCCTGGATCGGCAGACCAGGCGTTTTCACTGAAGCTTTCTTT
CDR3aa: CAWIGRPGVFTEAFF

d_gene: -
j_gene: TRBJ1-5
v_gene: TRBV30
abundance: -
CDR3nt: TGTGCCTGGAGTTTCATGAGCAATCAGCCCCAGCATTTT
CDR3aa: CAWSFMSNQPQHF

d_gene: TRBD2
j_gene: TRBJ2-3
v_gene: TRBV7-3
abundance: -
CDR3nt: TGTGCCAGCTCGCCAGCGGGGAGATCAGATACGCAGTATTTT
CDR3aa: CASSPAGRSDTQYF

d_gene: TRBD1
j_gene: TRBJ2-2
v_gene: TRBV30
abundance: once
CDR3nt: TGTGCCTGGGGGGGACAGGGTAACACCGGGGAGCTGTTTTTT
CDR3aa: CAWGGQGNTGELFF

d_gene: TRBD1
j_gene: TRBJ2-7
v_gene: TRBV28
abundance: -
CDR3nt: TGTGCCAGCAGTAACACACAGGGGAGCGGATACGAGCAGTACTTC
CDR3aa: CASSNTQGSGYEQYF

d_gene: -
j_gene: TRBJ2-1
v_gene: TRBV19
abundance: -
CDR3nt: TGTGCCAGTAGTATGCCCCCAGGGCATGAGCAGTTCTTC
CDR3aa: CASSMPPGHEQFF

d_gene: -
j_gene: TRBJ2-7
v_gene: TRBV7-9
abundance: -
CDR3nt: TGTGCCAGCAGCTCGACTGGCACCTACGAGCAGTACTTC
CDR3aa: CASSSTGTYEQYF

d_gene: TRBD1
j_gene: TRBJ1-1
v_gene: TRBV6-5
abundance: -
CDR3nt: TGTGCCACCAGGGGGTACAGGAACACTGAAGCTTTCTTT
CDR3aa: CATRGYRNTEAFF

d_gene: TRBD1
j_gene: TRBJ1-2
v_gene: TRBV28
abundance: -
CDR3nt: TGTGCCAGCAGTTTCTTGGGCTTCCTGGACAGGGGGCGGGTTGGCTACACCTTC
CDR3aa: CASSFLGFLDRGRVGYTF